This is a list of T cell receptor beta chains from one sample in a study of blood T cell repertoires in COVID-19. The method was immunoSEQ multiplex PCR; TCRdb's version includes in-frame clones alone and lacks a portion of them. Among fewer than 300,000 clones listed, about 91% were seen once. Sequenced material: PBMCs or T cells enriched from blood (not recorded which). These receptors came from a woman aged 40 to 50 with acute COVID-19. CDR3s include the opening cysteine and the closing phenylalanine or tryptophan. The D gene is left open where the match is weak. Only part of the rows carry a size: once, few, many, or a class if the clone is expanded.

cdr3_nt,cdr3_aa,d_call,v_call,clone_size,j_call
TGTGCCAGCAGCCCCACGAGCCGCCTAGTCGCTGAAGCTTTCTTT,CASSPTSRLVAEAFF,.,TRBV7-9,.,TRBJ1-1
TGTGCCAGCAGCTTGAGGCTAGCGGGAGACACCGGGGAGCTGTTTTTT,CASSLRLAGDTGELFF,TRBD2,TRBV11-3,.,TRBJ2-2
TGTGCCAGCAGCTTAGTATCCGGGGAGGCCGGGGAGCTGTTTTTT,CASSLVSGEAGELFF,.,TRBV7-9,.,TRBJ2-2
TGTGCCAGCAGCCAAGATGGGACAGGGTATAATGAGCAGTTCTTC,CASSQDGTGYNEQFF,TRBD1,TRBV3-1/TRBV3-2,.,TRBJ2-1
TGCGCCAGCAGTGAGCACCTTAGCGGGAGGGCCGATGAGCAGTTCTTC,CASSEHLSGRADEQFF,TRBD2,TRBV10-1,.,TRBJ2-1
TGTGCCAGCAGTTTTCGGGGGATCAATCAGCCCCAGCATTTT,CASSFRGINQPQHF,.,TRBV28,.,TRBJ1-5
TGTGCCTGGAGTGTATCTGCGAACGACTATGGCTACACCTTC,CAWSVSANDYGYTF,.,TRBV30,.,TRBJ1-2
TGTGCCAGCAGCGCAGCTAGCGGGAGGTTTGTCCACGAGCAGTACTTC,CASSAASGRFVHEQYF,TRBD2,TRBV9,.,TRBJ2-7
TGTGCCAGCACCCCCCTAGGGGAATCGAACACTGAAGCTTTCTTT,CASTPLGESNTEAFF,.,TRBV6-5,.,TRBJ1-1
TGTGCCAGCAGCTTAGATCCTGTGACAGGGGGCTACACCTTC,CASSLDPVTGGYTF,TRBD1,TRBV11-3,few,TRBJ1-2
TGTGCCAGCAGTGGGGACAAGGACGAAAAACTGTTTTTT,CASSGDKDEKLFF,.,TRBV2,.,TRBJ1-4
TGTGCCAGTACCTTCGTGGGGGGGCTTTATGGCTACACCTTC,CASTFVGGLYGYTF,.,TRBV19,.,TRBJ1-2
TGTGCCAGCAGCTTAGCGTTCACAGGGGAAGGAGCTGGAAACACCATATATTTT,CASSLAFTGEGAGNTIYF,TRBD1,TRBV7-9,.,TRBJ1-3
TGTGCCAGTAGTACGGACAGGGCGAGTACTGAAGCTTTCTTT,CASSTDRASTEAFF,TRBD1,TRBV19,.,TRBJ1-1
TGCGCCAGCAGCTTGCGGGGAAGTCCCGGGGAGCTGTTTTTT,CASSLRGSPGELFF,.,TRBV5-1,.,TRBJ2-2
TGTGCCAGCAGCAAATGCCCCCAGGGGGAGACCCAGTACTTC,CASSKCPQGETQYF,.,TRBV21-1,.,TRBJ2-5
TGTGCCAGCAGCCAGACAGGGTACAATTCACCCCTCCACTTT,CASSQTGYNSPLHF,TRBD1,TRBV4-2,.,TRBJ1-6
TGTGCCAGCAGCGTTAAGCATTACACTAGCGGCCTTACGTACAATGAGCAGTTCTTC,CASSVKHYTSGLTYNEQFF,TRBD2,TRBV7-2,.,TRBJ2-1
TGTGCCAGCAGCTTAGTAGGCACAGATACGCAGTATTTT,CASSLVGTDTQYF,.,TRBV7-9,.,TRBJ2-3
TGTGCCACCAGTCCCGCGCCGGGACTAGCGGGAGGGGAGGTATTGGACATTCAGTACTTC,CATSPAPGLAGGEVLDIQYF,TRBD2,TRBV24-1,.,TRBJ2-4
TGTGCCAGCAGTGTCACCGCAGGGGCGGAGGAGCAGTACTTC,CASSVTAGAEEQYF,.,TRBV11-3,.,TRBJ2-7
TGTGCCAGCAGTTTCCCCCCGTCCTACAATGAGCAGTTCTTC,CASSFPPSYNEQFF,.,TRBV28,.,TRBJ2-1
TGTGCCAGCAGCTTGGGGACAGGGAGCTACAATGAGCAGTTCTTC,CASSLGTGSYNEQFF,TRBD1,TRBV11-1,.,TRBJ2-1
TGTGCCAGCAGCCACATCCCAGGACTAGCGGGAGGGCCCTACAATGAGCAGTTCTTC,CASSHIPGLAGGPYNEQFF,TRBD2,TRBV4-2,.,TRBJ2-1
TGTGCCAGCAGGCGTATTCCAGGGTATCGGGATTCACCCCTCCACTTT,CASRRIPGYRDSPLHF,.,TRBV28,.,TRBJ1-6
TGTGCCAGCTCACCCCAACCGGGACTAGAGGGAGAGACCCAGTACTTC,CASSPQPGLEGETQYF,TRBD2,TRBV18,.,TRBJ2-5
TGTGCCAGCAGCTCTCCGGACAGGGTCAGCTACACCTTC,CASSSPDRVSYTF,TRBD1,TRBV7-8,.,TRBJ1-2
TGTGCCAGTAAACCATGGCGGGACCAACCTTTGAGCTCCTACAATGAGCAGTTCTTC,CASKPWRDQPLSSYNEQFF,.,TRBV19,.,TRBJ2-1
TGTGCCTGGAGCGGACAGATTCTCACAGATACGCAGTATTTT,CAWSGQILTDTQYF,.,TRBV30,.,TRBJ2-3
TGCGCCAGCAGCTTGGGGCAGGGACACACTATGAACACTGAAGCTTTCTTT,CASSLGQGHTMNTEAFF,.,TRBV5-1,.,TRBJ1-1
TGTGCCAGCAGCTTAGGGACAGGAGTAAACTATGGCTACACCTTC,CASSLGTGVNYGYTF,TRBD1,TRBV7-9,.,TRBJ1-2
TGTGCCAGCAGCTTCCTAGCGGGAGGACAACTCAATGAGCAGTTCTTC,CASSFLAGGQLNEQFF,TRBD2,TRBV7-6,.,TRBJ2-1
TGTGCCAGCAGGCCTCGGTCCCTCTCCTACAATGAGCAGTTCTTC,CASRPRSLSYNEQFF,.,TRBV27,.,TRBJ2-1
TGTGCCAGCAGCTTAGCGCTCCGGGGTTCCACTGAAGCTTTCTTT,CASSLALRGSTEAFF,.,TRBV7-9,.,TRBJ1-1
TGTGCCAGCAGCTTAGCCAGGACTAGCGGACCCGGAGACATTCAGTACTTC,CASSLARTSGPGDIQYF,TRBD2,TRBV7-8,.,TRBJ2-4
TGCGCCAGCAGAGCGGTAGATCCGTTGGGGAATGAGCAGTTCTTC,CASRAVDPLGNEQFF,.,TRBV5-1,few,TRBJ2-1
TGCGCCAGCAGCCAAGAGGAGACAGGCAACTATGGCTACACCTTC,CASSQEETGNYGYTF,.,TRBV4-1,.,TRBJ1-2
TGTGCCAGCCGGTTACAGGGACCGAAAGCTGAAGCTTTCTTT,CASRLQGPKAEAFF,.,TRBV2,.,TRBJ1-1
TGTGCCACCAGTGATTTGGGACAGGGGGGGGCCTATGGCTACACCTTC,CATSDLGQGGAYGYTF,TRBD1,TRBV24-1,.,TRBJ1-2
TGTGCCAGTAGTATCCCCCGGGGGACTAGCGGGGAATCTACTAGCACAGATACGCAGTATTTT,CASSIPRGTSGESTSTDTQYF,TRBD2,TRBV19,.,TRBJ2-3
TGTGCCAGCAGCGTACTCGGACAGGGTCACTATGGCTACACCTTC,CASSVLGQGHYGYTF,TRBD1,TRBV9,once,TRBJ1-2
TGTGCCAGCAGTTACCAGACAGGGGAAAGGCAGCCCCAGCATTTT,CASSYQTGERQPQHF,TRBD1,TRBV6-6,.,TRBJ1-5
TGTGCCAGCAGCTTATACGGAGTGAGTGAGCAGTTCTTC,CASSLYGVSEQFF,.,TRBV7-3,.,TRBJ2-1
TGTGCCAGCAGCTTAGGATTCCAGAACAATGAGCAGTTCTTC,CASSLGFQNNEQFF,.,TRBV11-2,.,TRBJ2-1